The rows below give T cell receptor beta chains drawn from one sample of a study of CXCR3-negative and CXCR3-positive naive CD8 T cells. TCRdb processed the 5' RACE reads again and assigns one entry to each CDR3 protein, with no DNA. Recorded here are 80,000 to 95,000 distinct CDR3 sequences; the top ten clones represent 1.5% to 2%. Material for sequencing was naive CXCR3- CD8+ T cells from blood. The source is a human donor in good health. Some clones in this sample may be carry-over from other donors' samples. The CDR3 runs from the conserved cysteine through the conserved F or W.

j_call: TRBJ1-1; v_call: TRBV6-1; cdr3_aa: CASSEFSWNTEAFF
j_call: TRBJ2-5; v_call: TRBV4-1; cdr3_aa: CASSQVSGSKETQYF
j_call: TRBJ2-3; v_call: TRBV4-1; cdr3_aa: CASRLTSGVDTQYF
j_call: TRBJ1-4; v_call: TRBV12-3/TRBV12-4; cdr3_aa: CASSRTIANEKLFF
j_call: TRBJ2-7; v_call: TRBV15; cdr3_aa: CATSQQGPGSDEQYF
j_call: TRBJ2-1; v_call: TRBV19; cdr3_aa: CASTLAGGYNEQFF
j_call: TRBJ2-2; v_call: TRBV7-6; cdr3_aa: CASSLAATVANTGELFF
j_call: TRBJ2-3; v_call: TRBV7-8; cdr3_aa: CASSPDLGPDTQYF
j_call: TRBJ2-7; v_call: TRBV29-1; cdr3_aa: CSVEAGSYEQYF
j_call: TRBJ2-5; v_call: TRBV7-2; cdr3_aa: CASSLGQETQYF
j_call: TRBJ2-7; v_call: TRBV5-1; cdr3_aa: CASSSVLAGESYEQYF
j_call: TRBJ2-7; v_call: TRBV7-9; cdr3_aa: CASSSPRGQIIYEQYF
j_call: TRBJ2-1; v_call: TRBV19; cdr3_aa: CASSIGDRSYNEQFF
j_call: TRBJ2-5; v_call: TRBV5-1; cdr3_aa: CASSPRGGAETQYF
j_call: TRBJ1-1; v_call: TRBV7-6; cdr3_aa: CASSGRQGGTEAFF
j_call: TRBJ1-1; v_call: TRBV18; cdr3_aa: CASSPRTGGNTEAFF
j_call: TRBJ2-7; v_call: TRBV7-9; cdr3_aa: CASSFAEGAYEQYF
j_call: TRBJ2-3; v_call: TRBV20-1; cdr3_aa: CSAQYPQDSSDTQYF
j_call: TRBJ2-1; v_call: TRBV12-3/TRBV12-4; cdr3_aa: CASSREFNSYNEQFF
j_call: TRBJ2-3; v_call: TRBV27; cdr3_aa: CASSWRASTDTQYF
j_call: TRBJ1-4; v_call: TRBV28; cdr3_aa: CASSVRTVTTNEKLFF
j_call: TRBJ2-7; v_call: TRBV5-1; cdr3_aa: CASSADSYEQYF
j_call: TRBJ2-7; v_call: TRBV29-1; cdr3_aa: CSVEDGQGSNEQYF
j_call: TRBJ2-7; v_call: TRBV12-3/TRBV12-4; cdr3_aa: CASSNLGQVLYEQYF
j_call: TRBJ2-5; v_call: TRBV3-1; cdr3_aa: CASSQDLGVLQTQYF
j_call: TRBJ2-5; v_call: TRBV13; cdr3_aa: CASSLAVGHEETQYF
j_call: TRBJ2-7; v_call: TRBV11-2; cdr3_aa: CASSLFLGVYEQYF
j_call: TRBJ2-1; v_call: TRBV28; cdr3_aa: CASSLRGNEQFF
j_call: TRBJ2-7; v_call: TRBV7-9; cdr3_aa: CASSLAASGDEQYF
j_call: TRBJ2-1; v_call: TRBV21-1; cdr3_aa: CASRLAGGPYNEQFF
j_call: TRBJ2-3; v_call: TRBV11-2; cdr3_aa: CASSPFFDTQYF
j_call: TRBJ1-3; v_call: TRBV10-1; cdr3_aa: CASSEGPGNTIYF
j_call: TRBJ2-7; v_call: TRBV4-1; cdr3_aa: CASSQARGSYEQYF
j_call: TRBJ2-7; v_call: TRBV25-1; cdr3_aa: CASSADLSIEQYF
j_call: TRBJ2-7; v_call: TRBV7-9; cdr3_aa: CASSLAGLEGQAYEQYF
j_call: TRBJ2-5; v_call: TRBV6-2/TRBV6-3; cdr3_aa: CASSVAGRRETQYF
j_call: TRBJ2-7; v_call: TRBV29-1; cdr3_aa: CSVEGVAYEQYF
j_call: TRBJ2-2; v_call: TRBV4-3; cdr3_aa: CASSQDGVYTGELFF
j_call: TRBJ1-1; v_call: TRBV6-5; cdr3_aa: CASSYSSGPSTEAFF
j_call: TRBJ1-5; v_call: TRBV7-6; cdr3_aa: CASSLELGESNQPQHF
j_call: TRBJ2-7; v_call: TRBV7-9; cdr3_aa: CASSRTGYEQYF
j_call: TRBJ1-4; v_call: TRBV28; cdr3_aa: CASTPGGIGKLFF
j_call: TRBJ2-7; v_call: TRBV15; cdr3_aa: CATSRSSGVPYEQYF
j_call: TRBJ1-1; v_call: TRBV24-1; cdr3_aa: CATSSGGQEAFF
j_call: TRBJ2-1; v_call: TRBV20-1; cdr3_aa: CSAMTSSSRLADEQFF
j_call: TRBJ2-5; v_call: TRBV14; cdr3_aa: CASSPAGGTQYF
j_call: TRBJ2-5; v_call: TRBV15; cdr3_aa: CATSRDWDREEKTQYF
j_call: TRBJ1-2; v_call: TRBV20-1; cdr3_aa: CSARWGQENYGYTF
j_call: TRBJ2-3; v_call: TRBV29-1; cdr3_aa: CSVVGKRSTDTQYF
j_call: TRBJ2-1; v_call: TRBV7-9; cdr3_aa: CASSLRADSSYNEQFF
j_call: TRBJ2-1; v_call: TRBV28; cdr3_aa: CASSFFESGNEQFF
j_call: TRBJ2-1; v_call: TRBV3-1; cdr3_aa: CASSLAGGPTDEQFF
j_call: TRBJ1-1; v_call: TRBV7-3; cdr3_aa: CASRVNTVTEAFF
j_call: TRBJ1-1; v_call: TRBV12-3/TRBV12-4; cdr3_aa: CASRSGTGVIEAFF
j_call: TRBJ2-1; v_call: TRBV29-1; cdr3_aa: CSVERPVPYNEQFF
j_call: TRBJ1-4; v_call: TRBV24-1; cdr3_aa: CATSDKRTATNEKLFF
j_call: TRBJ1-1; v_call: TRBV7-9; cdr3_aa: CASSLDGGWTEAFF
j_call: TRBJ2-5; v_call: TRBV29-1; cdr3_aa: CSVEDGAGGRETQYF
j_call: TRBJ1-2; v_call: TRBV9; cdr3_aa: CASSPEDRSRDGYTF
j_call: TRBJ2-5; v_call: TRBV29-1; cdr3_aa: CSVEDIRDSFRETQYF